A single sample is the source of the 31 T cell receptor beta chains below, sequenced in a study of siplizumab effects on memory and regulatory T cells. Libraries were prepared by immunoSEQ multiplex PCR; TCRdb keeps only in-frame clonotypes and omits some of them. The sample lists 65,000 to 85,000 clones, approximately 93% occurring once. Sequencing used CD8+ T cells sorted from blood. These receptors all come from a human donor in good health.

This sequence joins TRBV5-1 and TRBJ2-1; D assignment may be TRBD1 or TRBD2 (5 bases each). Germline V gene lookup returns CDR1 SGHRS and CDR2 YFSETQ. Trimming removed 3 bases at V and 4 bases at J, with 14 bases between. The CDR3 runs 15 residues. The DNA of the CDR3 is TGCGCCAGCAGCTCCCGGGACCCCCCGTACAATGAGCAGTTCTTC. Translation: CASSSRDPPYNEQFF.

The CDR3 region is CASSWRGAGEAFF. The CDR3 nucleotides read TGTGCCAGCAGTTGGAGAGGGGCGGGAGAAGCTTTCTTT. The V gene is TRBV28, the J gene TRBJ1-1; D is perhaps TRBD1 (5 bases). This CDR3 contains 13 residues. Germline V lookup: CDR1 MDHEN, CDR2 SYDVKM. Trimming removed 4 bases from V and 8 bases from J, with 14 bases in between.

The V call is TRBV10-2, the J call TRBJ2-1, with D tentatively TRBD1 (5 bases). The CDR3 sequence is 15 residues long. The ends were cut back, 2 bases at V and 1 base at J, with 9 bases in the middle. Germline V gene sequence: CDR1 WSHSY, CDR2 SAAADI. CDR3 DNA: TGCGCCAGCAGTGAGATGGCAGGGTCCTACAATGAGCAGTTCTTC. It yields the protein CASSEMAGSYNEQFF.

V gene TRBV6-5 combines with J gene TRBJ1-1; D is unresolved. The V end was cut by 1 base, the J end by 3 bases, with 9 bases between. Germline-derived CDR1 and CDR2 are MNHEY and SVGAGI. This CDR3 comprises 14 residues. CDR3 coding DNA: TGTGCCAGCAGTTACTGGGCCGGGGACACTGAAGCTTTCTTT. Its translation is CASSYWAGDTEAFF.

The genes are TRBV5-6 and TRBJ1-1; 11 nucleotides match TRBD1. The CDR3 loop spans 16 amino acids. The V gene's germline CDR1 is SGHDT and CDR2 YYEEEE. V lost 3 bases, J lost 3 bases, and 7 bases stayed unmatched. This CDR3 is CASSSDRGQVYTEAFF. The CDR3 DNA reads TGTGCCAGCAGCTCGGACAGGGGGCAGGTTTACACTGAAGCTTTCTTT.

The CDR3 DNA reads as TGTGCCAGCAGCGCCAAACCGGGACTAGCGGGGGAAAGCTACAATGAGCAGTTCTTC. Protein product: CASSAKPGLAGESYNEQFF. The V call is TRBV9, the J call TRBJ2-1; 14 bases align to TRBD2. This CDR3 is 19 amino acids long. V lost 3 bases and J lost 3; bases outside the gene matches: 11. CDR1 and CDR2 from the germline V gene are SGDLS and YYNGEE. Full variable domain (remainder filled in from reference TRBV9 and TRBJ2-1): DSGVTQTPKHLITATGQRVTLRCSPRSGDLSVYWYQQSLDQGLQFLIQYYNGEERAKGNILERFSAQQFPDLHSELNLSSLELGDSALYFCASSAKPGLAGESYNEQFFGPGTRLTVL.

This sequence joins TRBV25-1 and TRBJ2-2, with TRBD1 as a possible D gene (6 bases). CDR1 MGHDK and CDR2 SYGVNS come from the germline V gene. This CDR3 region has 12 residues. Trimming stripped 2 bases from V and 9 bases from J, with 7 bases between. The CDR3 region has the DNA TGTGCCAGCAGTGAAGGGGACAGGGAGCTGTTTTTT. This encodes CASSEGDRELFF.

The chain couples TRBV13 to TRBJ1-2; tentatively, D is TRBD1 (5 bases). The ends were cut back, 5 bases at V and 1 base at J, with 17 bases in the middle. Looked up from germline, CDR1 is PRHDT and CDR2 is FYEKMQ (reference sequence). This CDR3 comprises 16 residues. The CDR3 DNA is TGTGCCAGCAGCCCCGACGGGGGGGAGTTTAACTATGGCTACACCTTC. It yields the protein CASSPDGGEFNYGYTF.

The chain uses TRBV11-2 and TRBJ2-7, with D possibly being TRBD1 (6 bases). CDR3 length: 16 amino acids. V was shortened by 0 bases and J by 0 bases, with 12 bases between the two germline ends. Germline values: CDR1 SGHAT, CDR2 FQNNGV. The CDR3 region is CASSLEWGPSSYEQYF. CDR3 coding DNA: TGTGCCAGCAGCTTAGAATGGGGGCCCAGCTCCTACGAGCAGTACTTC.

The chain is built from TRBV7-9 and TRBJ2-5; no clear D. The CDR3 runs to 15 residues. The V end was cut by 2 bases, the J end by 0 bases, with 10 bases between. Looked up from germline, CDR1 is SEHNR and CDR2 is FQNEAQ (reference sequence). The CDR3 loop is CASSLSQFYQETQYF. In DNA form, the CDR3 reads TGTGCCAGCAGCTTAAGTCAGTTTTACCAAGAGACCCAGTACTTC.

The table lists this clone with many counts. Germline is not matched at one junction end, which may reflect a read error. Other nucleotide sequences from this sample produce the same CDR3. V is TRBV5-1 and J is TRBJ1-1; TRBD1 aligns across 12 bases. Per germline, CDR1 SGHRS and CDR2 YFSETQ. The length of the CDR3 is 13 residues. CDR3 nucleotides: TGTGCCAGCAGCCCCGGGACAGGGGGCGAGGCTTTCTTT. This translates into CASSPGTGGEAFF. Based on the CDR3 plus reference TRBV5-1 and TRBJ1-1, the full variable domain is KAGVTQTPRYLIKTRGQQVTLSCSPISGHRSVSWYQQTPGQGLQFLFEYFSETQRNKGNFPGRFSGRQFSNSRSEMNVSTLELGDSALYLCASSPGTGGEAFFGQGTRLTVV.

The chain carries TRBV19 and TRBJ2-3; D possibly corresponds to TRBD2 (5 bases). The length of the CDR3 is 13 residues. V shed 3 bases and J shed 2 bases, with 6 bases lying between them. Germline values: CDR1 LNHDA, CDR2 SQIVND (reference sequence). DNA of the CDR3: TGTGCCAGTAGTATCGGGGACACAGATACGCAGTATTTT. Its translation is CASSIGDTDTQYF.

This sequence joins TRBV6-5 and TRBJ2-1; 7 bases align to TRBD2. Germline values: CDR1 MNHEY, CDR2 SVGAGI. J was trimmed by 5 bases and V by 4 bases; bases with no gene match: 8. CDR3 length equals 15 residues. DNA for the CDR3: TGTGCCAGCAGTTTCACAGGACTAGGAAACAATGAGCAGTTCTTC. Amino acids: CASSFTGLGNNEQFF.

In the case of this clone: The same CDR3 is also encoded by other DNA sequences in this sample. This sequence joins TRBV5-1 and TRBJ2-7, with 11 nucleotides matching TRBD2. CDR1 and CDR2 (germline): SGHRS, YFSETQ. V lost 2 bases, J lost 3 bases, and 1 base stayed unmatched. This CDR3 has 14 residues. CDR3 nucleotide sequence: TGCGCCAGCAGCTTTAGCGGGGGGGACTACGAGCAGTACTTC. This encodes CASSFSGGDYEQYF.

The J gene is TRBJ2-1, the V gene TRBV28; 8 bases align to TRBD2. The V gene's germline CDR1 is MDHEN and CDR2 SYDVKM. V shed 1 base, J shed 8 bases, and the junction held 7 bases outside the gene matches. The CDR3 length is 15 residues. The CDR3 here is CASSLSAGGWDEQFF. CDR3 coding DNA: TGTGCCAGCAGTTTATCTGCGGGGGGTTGGGATGAGCAGTTCTTC.

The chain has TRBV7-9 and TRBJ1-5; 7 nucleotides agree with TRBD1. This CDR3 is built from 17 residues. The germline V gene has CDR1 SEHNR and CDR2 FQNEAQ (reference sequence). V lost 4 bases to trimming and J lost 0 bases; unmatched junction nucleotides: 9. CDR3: CASSSGQNFYSNQPQHF. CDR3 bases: TGTGCCAGCAGCTCGGGACAGAATTTTTATAGCAATCAGCCCCAGCATTTT.

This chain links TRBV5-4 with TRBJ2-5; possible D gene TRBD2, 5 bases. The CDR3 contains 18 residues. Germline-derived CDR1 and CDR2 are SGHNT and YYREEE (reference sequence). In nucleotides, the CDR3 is TGTGGTGCCCGATGTGAAACGACCGGTTCGGACTGGGAAGAGACCCAGTACTTC. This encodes CGARCETTGSDWEETQYF.

The CDR3 DNA follows: TGTGCCAGCAGCGTAGAGCTAGCGGGGGTACCAGGCGGGGAGCTGTTTTTT. Translation gives CASSVELAGVPGGELFF. The V call is TRBV9, the J call TRBJ2-2, with 10 bases aligning to TRBD2. This CDR3 has 17 residues. Trimming cost V 0 bases and J 7 bases; bases outside gene matches: 9. Germline V CDR1 and CDR2: SGDLS, YYNGEE.

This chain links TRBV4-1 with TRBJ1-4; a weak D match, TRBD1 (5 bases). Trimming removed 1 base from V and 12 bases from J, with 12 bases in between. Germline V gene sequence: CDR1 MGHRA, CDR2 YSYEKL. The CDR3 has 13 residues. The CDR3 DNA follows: TGCGCCAGCAGCCAAGTCGTTGGGGGTCAACTGTTTTTT. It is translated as CASSQVVGGQLFF.

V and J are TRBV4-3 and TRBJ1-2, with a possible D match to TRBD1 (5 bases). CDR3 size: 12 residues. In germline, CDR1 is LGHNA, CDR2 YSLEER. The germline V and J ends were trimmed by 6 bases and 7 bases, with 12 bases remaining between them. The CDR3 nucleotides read TGCGCCAGCAGTGGTCAGGGAGGTGGCTACACCTTC. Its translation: CASSGQGGGYTF.

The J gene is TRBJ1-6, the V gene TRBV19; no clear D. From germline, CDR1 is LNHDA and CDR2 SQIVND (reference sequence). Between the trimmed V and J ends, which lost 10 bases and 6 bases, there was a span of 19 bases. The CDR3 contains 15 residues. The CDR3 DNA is TGTGCCACTACCGTGGGAGGCTACTTTAATTCACCCCTCCACTTT. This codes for CATTVGGYFNSPLHF.

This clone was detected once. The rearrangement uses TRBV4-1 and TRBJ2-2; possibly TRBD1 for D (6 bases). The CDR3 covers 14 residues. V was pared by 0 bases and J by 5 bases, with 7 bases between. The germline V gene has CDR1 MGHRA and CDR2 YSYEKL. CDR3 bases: TGCGCCAGCAGCCAAGAAGGGGGAACCGGGGAGCTGTTTTTT. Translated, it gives CASSQEGGTGELFF.

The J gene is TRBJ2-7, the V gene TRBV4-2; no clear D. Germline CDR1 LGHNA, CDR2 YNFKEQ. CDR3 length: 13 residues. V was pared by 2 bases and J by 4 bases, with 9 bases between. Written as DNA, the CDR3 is TGTGCCAGCAGCCAATTAGGATTGTACGAGCAGTACTTC. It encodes CASSQLGLYEQYF.

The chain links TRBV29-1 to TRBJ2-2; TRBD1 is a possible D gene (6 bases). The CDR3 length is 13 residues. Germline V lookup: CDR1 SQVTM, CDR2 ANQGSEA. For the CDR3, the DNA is TGCACCACCGTGGACAGGAACACCGGGGAGCTGTTTTTT. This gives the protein CTTVDRNTGELFF.

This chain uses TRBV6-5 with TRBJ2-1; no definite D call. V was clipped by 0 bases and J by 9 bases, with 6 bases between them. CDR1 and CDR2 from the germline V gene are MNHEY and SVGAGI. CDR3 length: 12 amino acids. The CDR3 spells CASSYSIGEQFF. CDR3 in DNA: TGTGCCAGCAGTTACTCGATTGGTGAGCAGTTCTTC.

CDR3 region: CASSQDSTGANYGYTF. DNA for the CDR3: TGCGCCAGCAGCCAAGACTCGACAGGGGCAAACTATGGCTACACCTTC. V and J are TRBV4-3 and TRBJ1-2; 8 bases align to TRBD1. V lost 0 bases and J lost 2; bases outside the gene matches: 5. Germline CDR1 is LGHNA and CDR2 is YSLEER. The length of the CDR3 is 16 residues.

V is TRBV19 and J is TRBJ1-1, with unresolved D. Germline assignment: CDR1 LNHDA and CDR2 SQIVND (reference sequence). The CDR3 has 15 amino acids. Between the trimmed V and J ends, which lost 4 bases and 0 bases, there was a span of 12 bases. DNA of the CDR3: TGTGCCAGTAGTAACCCCGCCTCCTTGAACACTGAAGCTTTCTTT. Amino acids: CASSNPASLNTEAFF.

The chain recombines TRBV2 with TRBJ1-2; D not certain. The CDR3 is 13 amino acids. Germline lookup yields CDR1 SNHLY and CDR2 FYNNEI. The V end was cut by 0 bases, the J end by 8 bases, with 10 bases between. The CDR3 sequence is CASSEAAGVGYTF. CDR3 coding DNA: TGTGCCAGCAGTGAAGCGGCAGGAGTGGGCTACACCTTC.

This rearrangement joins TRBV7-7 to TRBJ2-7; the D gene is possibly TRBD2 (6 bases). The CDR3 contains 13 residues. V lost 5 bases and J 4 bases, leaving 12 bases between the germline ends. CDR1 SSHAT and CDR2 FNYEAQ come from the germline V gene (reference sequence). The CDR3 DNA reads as TGTGCCAGCAGCGTAGAACGGGGGTACGAGCAGTACTTC. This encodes CASSVERGYEQYF.

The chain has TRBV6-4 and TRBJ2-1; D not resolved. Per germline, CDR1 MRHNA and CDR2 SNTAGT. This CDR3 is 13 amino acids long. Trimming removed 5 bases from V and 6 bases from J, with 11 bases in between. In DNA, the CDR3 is TGTGCCAGCAGTTTTTCCCCCGGCAATGAGCAGTTCTTC. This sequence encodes CASSFSPGNEQFF.

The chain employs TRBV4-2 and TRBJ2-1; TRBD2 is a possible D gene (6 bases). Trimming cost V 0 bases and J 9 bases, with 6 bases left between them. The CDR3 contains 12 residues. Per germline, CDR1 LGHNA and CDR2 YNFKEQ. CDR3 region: CASSQEGLEQFF. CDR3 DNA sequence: TGTGCCAGCAGCCAAGAGGGACTTGAGCAGTTCTTC.